The sequence of this TCR beta chain was determined in a study of blood T cell repertoires in COVID-19. Turning to the study itself: Acute-phase and convalescent COVID-19 samples originated in the United States, Italy and Spain. T cells, B-cell-depleted T cells, or PBMCs provided the cDNA or gDNA that served as material.

The protocol was immunoSEQ multiplex PCR, while the TCRdb copy is restricted to in-frame clones and leaves out a portion. The sample records roughly 220,000 clones, around 90% being singletons. Enrollees, roughly 18 to 89 years old, lived in about two dozen US areas. Assignments of participants to cohorts depended upon their own reported clinical history. Sequencing was carried out using PBMCs or T cells enriched from blood (not recorded which). This receptor was taken from a man aged 30 to 45 who had been exposed to COVID-19.

The CDR3 DNA follows: TGTGCCAGCCGCCTCGGGAGGTTGGATACGCAGTATTTT. It is translated as CASRLGRLDTQYF. The J gene is TRBJ2-3, the V gene TRBV5-6; 7 bases are a match to TRBD2. Germline V gene sequence: CDR1 SGHDT, CDR2 YYEEEE. The CDR3 covers 13 residues. V was clipped by 7 bases and J by 6 bases; unmatched bases: 8.